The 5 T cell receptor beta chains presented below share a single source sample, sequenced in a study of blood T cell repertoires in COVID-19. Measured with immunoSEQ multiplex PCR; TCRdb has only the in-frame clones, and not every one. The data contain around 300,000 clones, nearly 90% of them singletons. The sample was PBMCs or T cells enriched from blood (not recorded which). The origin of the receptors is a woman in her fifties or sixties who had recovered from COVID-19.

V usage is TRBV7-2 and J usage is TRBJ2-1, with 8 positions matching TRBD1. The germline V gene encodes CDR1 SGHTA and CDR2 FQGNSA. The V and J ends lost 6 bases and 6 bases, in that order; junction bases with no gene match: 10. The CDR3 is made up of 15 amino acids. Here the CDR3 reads CASSGGTGPSNEQFF. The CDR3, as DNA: TGTGCCAGCAGTGGAGGGACAGGCCCTTCCAATGAGCAGTTCTTC.

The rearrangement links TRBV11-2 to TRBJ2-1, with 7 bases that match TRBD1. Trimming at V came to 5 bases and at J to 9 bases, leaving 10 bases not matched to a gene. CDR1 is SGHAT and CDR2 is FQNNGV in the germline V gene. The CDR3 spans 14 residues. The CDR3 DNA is TGTGCCAGCAGCGTAACGAGGCAGGGGGTTGAGCAGTTCTTC. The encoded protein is CASSVTRQGVEQFF. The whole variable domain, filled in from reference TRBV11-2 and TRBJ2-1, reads EAGVAQSPRYKIIEKRQSVAFWCNPISGHATLYWYQQILGQGPKLLIQFQNNGVVDDSQLPKDRFSAERLKGVDSTLKIQPAKLEDSAVYLCASSVTRQGVEQFFGPGTRLTVL.

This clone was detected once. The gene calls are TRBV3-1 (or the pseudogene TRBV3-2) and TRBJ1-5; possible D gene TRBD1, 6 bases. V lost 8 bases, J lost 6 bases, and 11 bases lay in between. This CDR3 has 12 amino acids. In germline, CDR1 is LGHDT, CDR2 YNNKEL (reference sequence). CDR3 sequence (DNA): TGTGCCAGCGGTACAGGGCTTCAGCCCCAGCATTTT. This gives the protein CASGTGLQPQHF.

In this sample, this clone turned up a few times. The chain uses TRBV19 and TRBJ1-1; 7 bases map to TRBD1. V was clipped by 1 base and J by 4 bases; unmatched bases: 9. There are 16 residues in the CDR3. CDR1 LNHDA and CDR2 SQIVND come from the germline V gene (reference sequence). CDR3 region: CASSIVTQGVGTEAFF. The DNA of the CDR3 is TGTGCCAGTAGTATAGTTACTCAGGGGGTTGGCACTGAAGCTTTCTTT.

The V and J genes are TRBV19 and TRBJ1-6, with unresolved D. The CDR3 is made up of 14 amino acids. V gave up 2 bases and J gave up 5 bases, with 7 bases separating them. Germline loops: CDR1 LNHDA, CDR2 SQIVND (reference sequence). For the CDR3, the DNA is TGTGCCAGTAGTATAACAGATAATAATTCACCCCTCCACTTT. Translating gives CASSITDNNSPLHF.